A single T cell receptor (beta chain) is shown here with its context. The germline V gene encodes CDR1 SGHAT and CDR2 FQNNGV. With 5 bases removed from V and 0 bases from J, the gap between germline ends came to 14 bases. There are 16 residues in the CDR3. The data originate from a study of blood T cell repertoires in COVID-19. Turning to the study itself: Acute and convalescent COVID-19 samples came from the United States, Italy and Spain.

Original methodology: Estimates of nucleated cell counts were drawn from the amplification of reference gene primers. Sequenced by immunoSEQ multiplex PCR; TCRdb stores in-frame clones only, minus some. D and trimming come from the DNA, and the V and J calls and clone size come from that table. The table shows about 240,000 clones, with around 87% occurring only once. The rearrangement joins TRBV11-2 to TRBJ2-4, with D tentatively TRBD2 (6 bases). The clonotype comes from a man in his sixties who had recovered from COVID-19. Material for sequencing was peripheral blood. For the CDR3, the DNA is TGTGCCAGCAGCCCCCTACGGGACTCAGCCAAAAACATTCAGTACTTC. Its protein product is CASSPLRDSAKNIQYF.